The 27 T cell receptor beta chains below all came from one sample that was sequenced in a study of cytomegalovirus exposure and HLA in healthy donors. Produced via immunoSEQ multiplex PCR; TCRdb's table is partial and in-frame only. This table has around 50,000 clones, 85% to 95% appearing once. The sequenced sample consisted of PBMCs. These receptor sequences come from a woman in her late teens or twenties in good health and CMV-seronegative.

This chain links TRBV21-1 with TRBJ2-3; TRBD1, the table's D call, was not compared with the DNA. TRBV21-1 is a pseudogene segment. The CDR3 length is 16 residues. CDR3 residues: CASSKEDRARTDTQYF. The DNA for the CDR3 is TGTGCCAGCAGCAAAGAGGACAGGGCCAGGACAGATACGCAGTATTTT.

The rearrangement joins TRBV7-9 to TRBJ2-7; possibly TRBD2 for D (6 bases). The CDR3 extends over 14 amino acids. CDR1 and CDR2 (germline): SEHNR, FQNEAQ (reference sequence). The V end was cut by 5 bases, the J end by 3 bases, with 14 bases between. The CDR3 protein is CASSPKGLSYEQYF. The CDR3 DNA follows: TGTGCCAGCAGCCCGAAGGGACTGAGCTACGAGCAGTACTTC.

The chain is built from TRBV7-3 and TRBJ2-1, with 10 bases fitting TRBD1. Germline trimming cut 5 bases from V and 5 bases from J; bases unmatched to any gene: 12. CDR3 size: 17 residues. In germline, CDR1 is SGHTA, CDR2 FQGTGA. The chain's CDR3 is CASSIYPTGGQHNEQFF. CDR3 nucleotides: TGTGCCAGCAGCATCTACCCGACAGGGGGCCAACACAATGAGCAGTTCTTC.

This clone appeared a single time. The chain's CDR3 is CASSVQGTDTQYF. For the CDR3, the DNA is TGTGCCAGCAGCGTACAGGGGACAGATACGCAGTATTTT. V usage is TRBV9 and J usage is TRBJ2-3; maybe TRBD1 (6 bases). The CDR3 extends over 13 amino acids. Germline CDR1 reads SGDLS; CDR2 reads YYNGEE. V was clipped by 1 base and J by 3 bases, with 6 bases between them.

The table lists this clone with a count of one. V usage is TRBV7-8 and J usage is TRBJ2-5, with 12 bases matching TRBD1. CDR1 and CDR2 from the germline V gene are SGHVS and FQNEAQ. V lost 6 bases and J lost 5; bases outside the gene matches: 10. CDR3 length equals 16 residues. The CDR3 loop reads CASSRTGTGGVETQYF. Written as DNA, the CDR3 is TGTGCCAGCAGTCGAACCGGGACAGGGGGCGTCGAGACCCAGTACTTC.

This rearrangement joins TRBV9 to TRBJ2-2, with no clear D. The length of the CDR3 is 16 residues. V was trimmed by 0 bases and J by 5 bases, leaving 14 bases between them. Per germline, CDR1 SGDLS and CDR2 YYNGEE. The CDR3 sequence: CASSVGPTAPTGELFF. The DNA for the CDR3 is TGTGCCAGCAGCGTAGGTCCGACTGCCCCGACCGGGGAGCTGTTTTTT.

The rearrangement links TRBV5-6 to TRBJ2-7, with 7 bases fitting TRBD2. The CDR3 consists of 15 residues. V shed 0 bases, J shed 0 bases, and the junction held 3 bases outside the gene matches. Looked up from germline, CDR1 is SGHDT and CDR2 is YYEEEE. The DNA for the CDR3 is TGTGCCAGCAGCTTGGTAGCGGGTCGCTCCTACGAGCAGTACGTC. This translates into CASSLVAGRSYEQYV.

The J gene is TRBJ1-4, the V gene TRBV18, with unresolved D. The CDR3 extends over 18 amino acids. The V end lost 7 bases, the J end lost 1 base, and 22 bases lay between the germline ends. From germline, CDR1 is KGHSH and CDR2 LQKENI. The CDR3, as DNA: TGTGCCAGCTTTCACCAAGTATCTGCAGGCAGAACTAATGAAAAACTGTTTTTT. Translation: CASFHQVSAGRTNEKLFF.

The chain recombines TRBV7-6 with TRBJ2-7, with D possibly TRBD1 on 5 matching bases. V was clipped by 5 bases and J by 3 bases, with 14 bases between them. The germline gives CDR1 SGHVS, CDR2 FNYEAQ. The CDR3 spans 14 residues. CDR3 sequence (DNA): TGTGCCAGCAGCCGGACACTCCGTGGCTACGAGCAGTACGTC. This codes for CASSRTLRGYEQYV.

This chain uses TRBV7-9 with TRBJ2-3; 10 bases align to TRBD1. V shed 5 bases, J shed 4 bases, and the junction held 9 bases outside the gene matches. Per germline, CDR1 SEHNR and CDR2 FQNEAQ (reference sequence). The CDR3 runs 16 residues. This CDR3 is CASSQGPGQGSDTQYF. DNA for the CDR3: TGTGCCAGCAGCCAAGGACCGGGACAGGGGTCAGATACGCAGTATTTT.

The chain has TRBV7-9 and TRBJ1-2; a weak D match, TRBD1 (5 bases). Germline CDR1 and CDR2: SEHNR and FQNEAQ (reference sequence). CDR3 length: 16 amino acids. The V end lost 4 bases, the J end lost 5 bases, and 20 bases lay between the germline ends. In DNA form, the CDR3 reads TGTGCCAGCAGCTCCGTAGTGGCCTTTCAGGGATATGGCTACACCTTC. As protein: CASSSVVAFQGYGYTF.

In this sample, this clone turned up a few times. The V gene is TRBV6-5, the J gene TRBJ2-1; 12 bases fit TRBD2. Germline lookup yields CDR1 MNHEY and CDR2 SVGAGI. This CDR3 region has 15 residues. Unmatched junction bases numbered 11, after V lost 7 bases and J lost 10 bases. CDR3 protein: CASTSGLAGLGEQFF. Here the CDR3 DNA reads TGTGCCAGCACTTCCGGACTAGCGGGGCTCGGGGAGCAGTTCTTC.

The chain carries TRBV4-1 and TRBJ2-1; TRBD2 matches 7 bases. The CDR3 has 17 residues. Losses at the gene ends were 0 bases for V and 4 bases for J; bases not matched to a gene: 9. The germline V gene encodes CDR1 MGHRA and CDR2 YSYEKL. The CDR3 bases are TGCGCCAGCAGCCAAGAGAGGGGTCTAGCGGCATACAATGAGCAGTTCTTC. As protein: CASSQERGLAAYNEQFF.

The rearrangement links TRBV7-2 to TRBJ2-5, with 9 bases matching TRBD2. Germline-derived CDR1 and CDR2 are SGHTA and FQGNSA. The ends lost 8 bases at V and 3 bases at J; junction bases unmatched: 10. The CDR3 is 15 residues long. Here the CDR3 reads CASPRRSGGKETQYF. In nucleotides, the CDR3 is TGTGCCAGCCCTCGGAGGAGCGGGGGGAAAGAGACCCAGTACTTC. The full variable domain, completed using reference TRBV7-2 and TRBJ2-5, is GAGVSQSPSNKVTEKGKDVELRCDPISGHTALYWYRQSLGQGLEFLIYFQGNSAPDKSGLPSDRFSAERTGGSVSTLTIQRTQQEDSAVYLCASPRRSGGKETQYFGPGTRLLVL.

J is TRBJ1-2 and V is TRBV5-6; D remains ambiguous. This CDR3 contains 16 residues. Germline assignment: CDR1 SGHDT and CDR2 YYEEEE. Trimming took off 2 bases at V and 8 bases at J, with 22 bases between the two ends. DNA of the CDR3: TGTGCCAGCAGCTTCGCTTCTCTTCACGACATATCCGGCTACACCTTC. As protein: CASSFASLHDISGYTF. The full variable domain, rest sourced from reference TRBV5-6 and TRBJ1-2, is DAGVTQSPTHLIKTRGQQVTLRCSPKSGHDTVSWYQQALGQGPQFIFQYYEEEERQRGNFPDRFSGHQFPNYSSELNVNALLLGDSALYLCASSFASLHDISGYTFGSGTRLTVV.

The rearrangement uses TRBV6-5 and TRBJ1-3; a possible D gene is TRBD1 (6 bases). Looked up from germline, CDR1 is MNHEY and CDR2 is SVGAGI. V lost 11 bases, J lost 0 bases, and 14 bases lay in between. CDR3 length: 14 amino acids. This chain's CDR3 is CARRQDNSGNTIYF. The DNA for the CDR3 is TGTGCCCGCCGACAGGACAACTCTGGAAACACCATATATTTT.

V is TRBV4-2 and J is TRBJ2-3, with 10 bases aligning to TRBD2. Germline loops: CDR1 LGHNA, CDR2 YNFKEQ. The CDR3 covers 17 residues. Unmatched junction bases numbered 8, after V lost 1 base and J lost 4 bases. The CDR3 region has the DNA TGTGCCAGCAGCCAAGGTCGAGCGGGGGGGCCTTCAGATACGCAGTATTTT. Residues: CASSQGRAGGPSDTQYF.

The chain employs TRBV12-5 and TRBJ2-3; TRBD1 might be the D (6 bases). Per the germline V gene, CDR1 is LGHNT and CDR2 is FRNRAP. The CDR3 is 15 amino acids. The V gene lost 0 bases and the J gene lost 2 bases, with 9 bases spanning the gap. This CDR3 reads CASGLVGAVTDTQYF. The CDR3 bases are TGTGCTAGTGGTTTGGTGGGGGCCGTCACAGATACGCAGTATTTT.

This chain connects TRBV27 to TRBJ2-7; D ambiguous. Germline V gene sequence: CDR1 MNHEY, CDR2 SMNVEV (reference sequence). The V end lost 5 bases, the J end lost 2 bases, and 22 bases lay between the germline ends. The CDR3 loop spans 17 amino acids. CDR3 region: CASSPRSAGRLPYEQYV. In nucleotides, the CDR3 is TGTGCCAGCAGTCCTCGGTCGGCAGGCCGTTTACCCTACGAGCAGTACGTC.

This clone was observed a few times. The V gene is TRBV7-2, the J gene TRBJ2-2; TRBD2 matches 7 bases. There are 15 residues in the CDR3. V was pared by 0 bases and J by 3 bases, with 1 base of the junction left unmatched. The V gene's germline CDR1 is SGHTA and CDR2 FQGNSA. In nucleotides, the CDR3 is TGTGCCAGCAGCTTAGCGGGAGGGGACACCGGGGAGCTGTTTTTT. It is translated as CASSLAGGDTGELFF.

The chain employs TRBV6-1 and TRBJ2-5, with a possible D match to TRBD1 (7 bases). Deletions cut 11 bases from V and 1 base from J, with 17 bases between. The CDR3 covers 14 residues. Germline values: CDR1 MNHNS, CDR2 SASEGT. The CDR3 nucleotides are TGTGCCGCAGCGGAGGGGGCCTCCCAAGAGACCCAGTACTTC. Protein: CAAAEGASQETQYF.

This sequence joins TRBV5-1 and TRBJ2-2; 10 nucleotides align to TRBD1. The V gene's germline CDR1 is SGHRS and CDR2 YFSETQ. Trimming cost V 5 bases and J 5 bases; bases outside gene matches: 9. The CDR3 runs to 16 residues. For the CDR3, the DNA is TGCGCCAGCAGGAGGACCGGGACAGGGGAAACCGGGGAGCTGTTTTTT. Protein sequence: CASRRTGTGETGELFF.

The chain has TRBV11-3 and TRBJ2-1, with D perhaps TRBD2 (5 bases). Germline V gives CDR1 SGHNT, CDR2 YENEEA. The CDR3 has 13 residues. V was trimmed by 2 bases and J by 8 bases, leaving 10 bases between them. CDR3 coding DNA: TGTGCCAGCAGCTTACCGGGATCGGATGAGCAGTTCTTC. It codes for CASSLPGSDEQFF.

The V and J genes are TRBV19 and TRBJ1-5; D gene ambiguous. The V gene's germline CDR1 is LNHDA and CDR2 SQIVND (reference sequence). Trimming cost V 3 bases and J 7 bases, with 13 bases left between them. The CDR3 runs to 14 residues. DNA of the CDR3: TGTGCCAGTAGTATTTTTTTATATCGGCAGCCCCAGCATTTT. Protein: CASSIFLYRQPQHF.

This chain connects TRBV6-1 to TRBJ1-1; 8 bases are a match to TRBD1. J gave up 7 bases and V 5 bases, and 3 bases lay outside the gene matches. This CDR3 region has 12 residues. Germline CDR1 is MNHNS and CDR2 is SASEGT. The CDR3 region has the DNA TGTGCCAGCAGTAAAGGGACAGGTGAAGCTTTCTTT. Its protein product is CASSKGTGEAFF.

The chain couples TRBV18 to TRBJ2-5, with TRBD2 identical over 12 bases. The V gene's germline CDR1 is KGHSH and CDR2 LQKENI. The V segment lost 2 bases and the J segment 0 bases; nucleotides outside the gene matches: 13. The CDR3 covers 20 residues. The CDR3 here is CASSPRRLAGEPSYQETQYF. CDR3 DNA sequence: TGTGCCAGCTCACCAAGAAGACTAGCGGGGGAGCCCTCGTACCAAGAGACCCAGTACTTC. Looking up the rest from reference TRBV18 and TRBJ2-5 gives the full variable domain: NAGVMQNPRHLVRRRGQEARLRCSPMKGHSHVYWYRQLPEEGLKFMVYLQKENIIDESGMPKERFSAEFPKEGPSILRIQQVVRGDSAAYFCASSPRRLAGEPSYQETQYFGPGTRLLVL.

This sequence joins TRBV10-3 and TRBJ2-7; 12 bases align to TRBD1. The germline V gene encodes CDR1 ENHRY and CDR2 SYGVKD. Trimming took 4 bases from V and 2 from J; bases not matched to a gene: 6. CDR3 length equals 16 residues. The CDR3 loop is CAISVSGQGATYEQYF. The CDR3 DNA reads as TGTGCCATCAGTGTATCGGGACAGGGGGCGACCTACGAGCAGTACTTC.